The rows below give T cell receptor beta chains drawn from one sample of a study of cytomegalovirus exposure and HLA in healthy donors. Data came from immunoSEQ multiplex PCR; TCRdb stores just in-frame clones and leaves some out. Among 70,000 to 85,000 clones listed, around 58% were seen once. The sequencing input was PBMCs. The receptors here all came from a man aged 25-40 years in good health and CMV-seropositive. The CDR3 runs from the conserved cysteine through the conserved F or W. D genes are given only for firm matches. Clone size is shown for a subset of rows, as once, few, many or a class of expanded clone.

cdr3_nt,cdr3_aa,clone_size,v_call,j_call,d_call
TGTGCCAGCAGCTTGGTTCGGAGTGAGCAGTTCTTC,CASSLVRSEQFF,-,TRBV5-6,TRBJ2-1,-
TGCGCCAGCAGCTTGGGGTCAGCGGTATACAACACCGGGGAGCTGTTTTTT,CASSLGSAVYNTGELFF,few,TRBV5-1,TRBJ2-2,-
TGCGCCAGCAGCTTGGGCGGGGAGACTGGAAACACCATATATTTT,CASSLGGETGNTIYF,-,TRBV5-1,TRBJ1-3,-
TGTGCCAGCAGTTTAACAGGGGGAGGCACTGAAGCTTTCTTT,CASSLTGGGTEAFF,few,TRBV28,TRBJ1-1,TRBD1
TGCGCCAGCAGCAGGACTCCAACCTACGAGCAGTACTTC,CASSRTPTYEQYF,few,TRBV5-1,TRBJ2-7,-
TGTGCCAGCAGTTTGATAGGGGGCTCCTACGAGCAGTACTTC,CASSLIGGSYEQYF,-,TRBV28,TRBJ2-7,-
TGTGCCAGCACCCCCTGGGCGGACAGGGGGGACGAGCAGTACTTC,CASTPWADRGDEQYF,-,TRBV4-2,TRBJ2-7,TRBD1
TGTGCCAGCAGCCGGGGACTAGCGGGAGACAGGGAGCAGTACTTC,CASSRGLAGDREQYF,-,TRBV5-6,TRBJ2-7,TRBD2
TGTGCCAGCAGCTCGACAGGGGCGAATGGCTACACCTTC,CASSSTGANGYTF,-,TRBV5-5,TRBJ1-2,TRBD1
TGTGCCAGCAGCGTAGACAGCGGACAGCTTGGTGGCGAGCAGTACTTC,CASSVDSGQLGGEQYF,-,TRBV9,TRBJ2-7,-
TGTGCCAGCAGTTTATGGGGGGGGGCGGATGAAGCTTTCTTT,CASSLWGGADEAFF,once,TRBV27,TRBJ1-1,-
TGTGCCAGCAGCCAAAACGGGGGGGCCGGAGAGACCCAGTACTTC,CASSQNGGAGETQYF,-,TRBV4-2,TRBJ2-5,TRBD2
TGTGCCAGCAGTCCCGAACAGGGTATCACCGGGGAGCTGTTTTTT,CASSPEQGITGELFF,few,TRBV28,TRBJ2-2,-
TGTGCCAGCAGTTACTGGGCGGGATATGAAGCTTTCTTT,CASSYWAGYEAFF,once,TRBV6-5,TRBJ1-1,-
TGTGCCAGCAGTATATACAGGGGGCCCTACGAGCAGTACTTC,CASSIYRGPYEQYF,-,TRBV27,TRBJ2-7,TRBD1
TGTGCCAGCAGCTTCGAGGGAAGCGGGAGCCTATCCTACAATGAGCAGTTCTTC,CASSFEGSGSLSYNEQFF,-,TRBV5-4,TRBJ2-1,TRBD2
TGTGCCAGCAGAGAGGGGGCTGGTAACGGGGAGCTGTTTTTT,CASREGAGNGELFF,-,TRBV6-4,TRBJ2-2,TRBD1
TGCGCCAGCAGCTTGGACCAGGGGGACGAGCAGTACTTC,CASSLDQGDEQYF,-,TRBV5-1,TRBJ2-7,TRBD1
TGTGCCAGTACAGGGGGTGGCGAGACCCAGTACTTC,CASTGGGETQYF,-,TRBV19,TRBJ2-5,TRBD1
TGTGCCAGCAGCTTATTCGGACAGCGGGGGGGCCGCAATGAGCAGTTCTTC,CASSLFGQRGGRNEQFF,-,TRBV7-2,TRBJ2-1,TRBD2
TGTGCCAGCAGTAGGGGACAGGGAATAGCCAAAAACATTCAGTACTTC,CASSRGQGIAKNIQYF,-,TRBV6-6,TRBJ2-4,TRBD1
TGTGCCAGCAGTCCTGAACCCGAAAAGATACAGATGGCGTTTAATCAGCCCCAGTATTTT,CASSPEPEKIQMAFNQPQYF,-,TRBV28,TRBJ2-3,-
TGTGCCAGCAGTGCTGCCGGGACACAGTACGAGCAGTACTTC,CASSAAGTQYEQYF,-,TRBV6-5,TRBJ2-7,-
TGTGCCAGCAGAATGGACAGGAACACTGAAGCTTTCTTT,CASRMDRNTEAFF,-,TRBV5-5,TRBJ1-1,-
TGTGCCAGCAGCGAGGGGCTAGCGGGGGGTGAGACCCAGTACTTC,CASSEGLAGGETQYF,once,TRBV9,TRBJ2-5,TRBD2
TGTGCCAGCAGCGTAGCCGGACTGCAATCTGAAAAACTGTTTTTT,CASSVAGLQSEKLFF,-,TRBV9,TRBJ1-4,-